This T cell receptor beta chain originates from a study of shared T cell receptors in the human thymus. This clone was picked up a small number of times. Data came from immunoSEQ multiplex PCR; TCRdb stores just in-frame clones and leaves some out. The table includes more than 550,000 clones, roughly 88% detected once. Trimming took 0 bases from V and 5 from J; bases not matched to a gene: 9. Germline V lookup: CDR1 ENHRY, CDR2 SYGVKD. The CDR3 sequence is 17 residues long. The same specimen was also included in a second study, on human thymus T cells.

The receptor was isolated from a girl under two years old with a congenital heart defect. Sequencing was done on a sample of thymocytes. V usage is TRBV10-3 and J usage is TRBJ2-1; 8 positions match TRBD2. DNA for the CDR3: TGTGCCATCAGTGAGTCGGCTGCGGGGGGCTCTCACAATGAGCAGTTCTTC. It yields the protein CAISESAAGGSHNEQFF.